This T cell receptor beta chain was captured by sequencing in a study of identifying expanded T cells in peripheral blood. Germline V gives CDR1 ENHRY, CDR2 SYGVKD. The CDR3 totals 16 residues. J was trimmed by 0 bases and V by 7 bases; bases with no gene match: 9. Measured with immunoSEQ multiplex PCR; TCRdb has only the in-frame clones, and not every one. The data contain about 58,000 clones, over 75% of them singletons. Collection occurred without any documented infections or immune events in donors. The chain uses TRBV10-3 and TRBJ1-3, with 7 bases that match TRBD1. The clonotype originates from a person aged 18-70 years in good health. The sample comprised blood. CDR3: CAINGTATSSGNTIYF. In DNA, the CDR3 is TGTGCCATCAACGGGACAGCGACGAGCTCTGGAAACACCATATATTTT.